The 30 T cell receptor beta chains presented below share a single source sample, sequenced in a study of blood T cells in healthy people across ages. A J-beta primer mix and a sample-barcoded 5' primer were used in a second PCR of roughly 7 to 12 cycles. TCRdb used MiXCR to reprocess the 5' RACE reads, holding one entry per CDR3 protein. Among some 860,000 distinct CDR3 sequences, about 56% were seen once, and the ten largest hold about 26%. The sequenced sample was blood. These receptors were taken from a man aged 35 to 55 in good health.

In its sample, this clonotype was seen many times. J is TRBJ2-5 and V is TRBV20-1, with 7 bases identical to TRBD2. CDR1 and CDR2 from the germline V gene are DFQATT and SNEGSKA (reference sequence). The CDR3 runs 14 residues. V was clipped by 3 bases and J by 2 bases; unmatched bases: 6. The CDR3 DNA follows: TGCAGTGCTAGCCTGACTAGCAGACAAGAGACCCAGTACTTC. Translating gives CSASLTSRQETQYF.

The chain couples TRBV6-4 to TRBJ2-3; 9 nucleotides agree with TRBD2. V shed 9 bases, J shed 2 bases, and the junction held 9 bases outside the gene matches. The CDR3 covers 15 residues. Per germline, CDR1 MRHNA and CDR2 SNTAGT. The chain's CDR3 is CASSIAGEPTDTQYF. In nucleotides, the CDR3 is TGTGCCAGTAGTATAGCGGGGGAGCCCACAGATACGCAGTATTTT.

In this sample, this clonotype turned up a few times. The chain carries TRBV29-1 and TRBJ2-7; TRBD1 or TRBD2 may be the D gene (5 bases each). This CDR3 region has 12 residues. V lost 4 bases, J lost 5 bases, and 12 bases lay in between. Germline loops: CDR1 SQVTM, CDR2 ANQGSEA. The CDR3: CSVAGASHEQYF. CDR3 coding DNA: TGCAGCGTTGCCGGGGCATCCCACGAGCAGTACTTC.

The V and J genes are TRBV29-1 and TRBJ2-3; no firm D call. Germline-derived CDR1 and CDR2 are SQVTM and ANQGSEA. V shed 3 bases and J shed 9 bases, with 13 bases lying between them. The CDR3 runs to 12 residues. CDR3 residues: CSVDAELGTQYF. Written as DNA, the CDR3 is TGCAGCGTTGACGCGGAGCTTGGCACGCAGTATTTT.

This clonotype was counted a few times. The chain employs TRBV24-1 and TRBJ2-5, with 10 bases lining up with TRBD1. The length of the CDR3 is 14 residues. The trim removed 3 bases at V and 6 bases at J, leaving 3 bases unmatched. Germline lookup yields CDR1 KGHDR and CDR2 SFDVKD. This chain's CDR3 is CATSDRDRGQTQYF. The CDR3 nucleotides are TGTGCCACCAGTGATCGCGACAGGGGGCAGACCCAGTACTTC.

J is TRBJ2-5 and V is TRBV20-1; 7 nucleotides match TRBD1. Unmatched junction bases numbered 6, after V lost 0 bases and J lost 5 bases. CDR1 is DFQATT and CDR2 is SNEGSKA in the germline V gene (reference sequence). The CDR3 contains 14 residues. The CDR3: CSAREGGARETQYF. The CDR3 DNA sequence: TGCAGTGCTAGAGAAGGGGGCGCGCGGGAGACCCAGTACTTC.

The chain joins TRBV29-1 to TRBJ2-1, with TRBD2 as a possible D gene (6 bases). Looked up from germline, CDR1 is SQVTM and CDR2 is ANQGSEA. Trimming shortened V by 4 bases and J by 8 bases, and 12 bases separated the two germline ends. There are 12 residues in the CDR3. CDR3 coding DNA: TGCAGCGTTGCCTGGGGGGTCCATGAGCAGTTCTTC. Residues: CSVAWGVHEQFF.

The chain links TRBV18 to TRBJ2-5; D is tentatively TRBD1 or TRBD2 (5 bases each). The DNA end is a closer match to TRBJ2-7, so the J assignment may be wrong. The CDR3 spans 14 residues. CDR1 and CDR2 (germline): KGHSH, LQKENI. The CDR3 spells CASSPGVPAHEQYF. The CDR3 nucleotides read TGTGCCAGCTCACCGGGGGTTCCTGCCCACGAGCAGTACTTC.

This chain joins TRBV4-3 and TRBJ2-2; D might be TRBD1 (6 bases). CDR3 length: 15 amino acids. Deletions cut 3 bases from V and 2 bases from J, with 10 bases between. Looked up from germline, CDR1 is LGHNA and CDR2 is YSLEER. The CDR3 region has the DNA TGCGCCAGCAGCCACCGCAGGGGTAACACCGGGGAGCTGTTTTTT. Translated: CASSHRRGNTGELFF.

J is TRBJ2-7 and V is TRBV6-1; TRBD1 aligns across 7 bases. Germline-derived CDR1 and CDR2 are MNHNS and SASEGT. Trimming took 4 bases from V and 2 from J; bases not matched to a gene: 5. The CDR3 has 14 residues. The CDR3 DNA follows: TGTGCCAGCAGTGGACCGGGACAGACCTACGAGCAGTACTTC. Translating gives CASSGPGQTYEQYF.

V usage is TRBV9 and J usage is TRBJ2-3, with a tentative D call TRBD1 (5 bases). V was cut by 4 bases and J by 6 bases, with 18 bases left in between. CDR3 length: 15 amino acids. Germline CDR1 SGDLS, CDR2 YYNGEE. CDR3 DNA: TGTGCCAGCAGCCTAGAGTACAGGACAATTGATACGCAGTATTTT. Its protein is CASSLEYRTIDTQYF.

V is TRBV7-3 and J is TRBJ2-1, with TRBD2 identical over 11 bases. Germline V gene lookup returns CDR1 SGHTA and CDR2 FQGTGA. This CDR3 comprises 19 residues. V shed 1 base, J shed 0 bases, and the junction held 8 bases outside the gene matches. This CDR3 is CASSLSPLAGGISYNEQFF. The CDR3 coding sequence is TGTGCCAGCAGCTTAAGTCCCCTAGCGGGGGGAATCTCCTACAATGAGCAGTTCTTC.

Only a few counts were recorded for this clonotype. V usage is TRBV12-3 or TRBV12-4 and J usage is TRBJ2-3, with D possibly being TRBD1 (5 bases). The CDR3 covers 15 residues. Trimming took off 8 bases at V and 0 bases at J, with 15 bases between the two ends. The CDR3, as DNA: TGTGCCAGCTCTGGGCCAGGGTCTAGCACAGATACGCAGTATTTT. Protein product: CASSGPGSSTDTQYF.

This clonotype was seen only once. The chain couples TRBV29-1 to TRBJ2-3, with D hard to call. V dropped 4 bases and J dropped 0 bases, with 8 bases sitting between them. Per the germline V gene, CDR1 is SQVTM and CDR2 is ANQGSEA. The CDR3 is made up of 13 amino acids. The CDR3, as DNA: TGCAGCGTTGGGATAGGGAGCACAGATACGCAGTATTTT. Its translation: CSVGIGSTDTQYF.

The chain combines TRBV6-1 with TRBJ2-7; no clear D gene. From germline, CDR1 is MNHNS and CDR2 SASEGT. V gave up 2 bases and J gave up 4 bases, with 12 bases separating them. This CDR3 contains 14 residues. The CDR3 is CASSETLPDYEQYF. CDR3 DNA: TGTGCCAGCAGTGAAACCCTCCCGGATTACGAGCAGTACTTC.

This chain connects TRBV30 to TRBJ1-4, with no clear D. This CDR3 is 14 amino acids long. Germline-derived CDR1 and CDR2 are GTSNPN and SVGIG (reference sequence). With 2 bases removed from V and 2 bases from J, the gap between germline ends came to 9 bases. Here the CDR3 reads CAWSSGLTNEKLFF. The CDR3 DNA sequence: TGTGCCTGGAGTTCGGGGTTGACTAATGAAAAACTGTTTTTT.

As to this clonotype: Sequence at one end of the junction differs from germline and may be a read error. The V and J genes are TRBV4-2 and TRBJ2-4; D call uncertain. From germline, CDR1 is LGHNA and CDR2 YNFKEQ. This CDR3 is built from 12 residues. The CDR3 bases are TGTGCCAGCAGCCAAGACGAACTACCACAGTACTTT. This translates into CASSQDELPQYF.

V gene TRBV28 combines with J gene TRBJ2-7; no clear D. The DNA end is more similar to TRBJ2-1, so the J call may be wrong. This CDR3 has 13 residues. In germline, CDR1 is MDHEN, CDR2 SYDVKM. CDR3 in amino acids: CASSLVSDGEQFF. Here the CDR3 DNA reads TGTGCCAGCAGTTTAGTTTCGGACGGGGAGCAGTTCTTC.

This clonotype was counted only a few times. The gene calls are TRBV7-9 and TRBJ2-7; TRBD1 agrees at 8 bases. Unmatched junction bases numbered 5, after V lost 7 bases and J lost 0 bases. There are 14 residues in the CDR3. Germline V gives CDR1 SEHNR, CDR2 FQNEAQ (reference sequence). CDR3: CASNGDRSSYEQYF. The DNA of the CDR3 is TGTGCCAGCAACGGGGACAGGAGCTCCTACGAGCAGTACTTC.

V gene TRBV4-3 combines with J gene TRBJ2-1; TRBD2 matches 9 bases. Germline lookup yields CDR1 LGHNA and CDR2 YSLEER. Unmatched junction bases numbered 8, after V lost 3 bases and J lost 2 bases. This CDR3 is built from 17 residues. CDR3 loop: CASSHWAGGRPYNEQFF. The DNA for the CDR3 is TGCGCCAGCAGCCATTGGGCGGGAGGGCGCCCCTACAATGAGCAGTTCTTC.

This chain connects TRBV7-2 to TRBJ1-5; tentative D call: TRBD1 (6 bases). Between the trimmed V and J ends, which lost 1 base and 7 bases, there was a span of 11 bases. This CDR3 is built from 14 residues. Germline CDR1 SGHTA, CDR2 FQGNSA. The CDR3 region has the DNA TGTGCCAGCAGCTTAGACAGGGCAGGACAGCCCCAGCATTTT. Amino acid sequence: CASSLDRAGQPQHF.

This clonotype was picked up one time. This rearrangement joins TRBV18 to TRBJ1-5; maybe TRBD1 (5 bases). The CDR3 extends over 15 amino acids. Trimming removed 6 bases at V and 5 bases at J, with 17 bases between. From germline, CDR1 is KGHSH and CDR2 LQKENI. The CDR3 region is CASSRNQGKDQPQHF. In DNA form, the CDR3 reads TGTGCCAGCTCCCGCAACCAGGGAAAGGATCAGCCCCAGCATTTT.

This clonotype was picked up a small number of times. The chain couples TRBV29-1 to TRBJ2-7; 8 bases map to TRBD2. Germline V gene data show CDR1 as SQVTM and CDR2 as ANQGSEA. The CDR3 loop spans 14 amino acids. The V gene end was trimmed by 7 bases and the J gene end by 0 bases; junction bases not matched to a gene: 8. CDR3 bases: TGCAGCGCAACGTATGCGGGAGGCTCCTACGAGCAGTACTTC. It codes for CSATYAGGSYEQYF.

The chain joins TRBV29-1 to TRBJ2-1, with D unresolved. CDR1 is SQVTM, CDR2 ANQGSEA, per germline. V was clipped by 7 bases and J by 6 bases, with 16 bases between them. CDR3 length: 13 residues. CDR3 nucleotides: TGCAGCGCCCAACGCCAGATCGGCAATGAGCAGTTCTTC. Translating gives CSAQRQIGNEQFF.

This clonotype was seen a few times. The genes are TRBV3-1 and TRBJ1-6; no definite D call. V lost 0 bases and J lost 7, with 4 bases in between. The CDR3 loop spans 13 amino acids. Germline V CDR1 and CDR2: LGHDT, YNNKEL (reference sequence). CDR3 residues: CASSQDRNSPLHF. The CDR3 DNA reads as TGTGCCAGCAGCCAAGATCGCAATTCACCCCTCCACTTT.

This rearrangement joins TRBV7-2 to TRBJ1-6; no clear D. The CDR3 has 17 residues. V was trimmed by 5 bases and J by 1 base, leaving 15 bases between them. Germline assignment: CDR1 SGHTA and CDR2 FQGNSA. The CDR3 coding sequence is TGTGCCAGCAGCCCCCGGAGGGAAAGGTCCTATAATTCACCCCTCCACTTT. This codes for CASSPRRERSYNSPLHF.

The V gene is TRBV28, the J gene TRBJ2-3, with D unclear. This CDR3 has 15 amino acids. The germline V and J ends were trimmed by 4 bases and 3 bases, with 14 bases remaining between them. Germline V lookup: CDR1 MDHEN, CDR2 SYDVKM. CDR3 sequence reads: CASSSTPGRTDTQYF. For the CDR3, the DNA is TGTGCCAGCAGTTCTACCCCAGGACGTACAGATACGCAGTATTTT.

The chain is built from TRBV5-1 and TRBJ2-3; D is possibly TRBD1 (6 bases). Trimming took off 3 bases at V and 2 bases at J, with 13 bases between the two ends. Germline V gene data show CDR1 as SGHRS and CDR2 as YFSETQ. The length of the CDR3 is 15 residues. The CDR3 region is CASSSRTENTDTQYF. CDR3 coding DNA: TGCGCCAGCAGCTCCCGGACAGAGAACACAGATACGCAGTATTTT.

This chain joins TRBV29-1 and TRBJ1-4; D is possibly TRBD1 (5 bases). With 7 bases removed from V and 14 bases from J, the gap between germline ends came to 29 bases. This CDR3 has 15 amino acids. Per the germline V gene, CDR1 is SQVTM and CDR2 is ANQGSEA. CDR3 in amino acids: CSAMGESTNEKWLFF. The CDR3 region has the DNA TGCAGCGCGATGGGGGAATCAACTAATGAAAAATGGCTGTTTTTT.

CDR3 sequence: CASSQDPGTGIADTQYF. The CDR3 nucleotides read TGTGCCAGCAGCCAAGATCCCGGGACAGGGATCGCAGATACGCAGTATTTT. The gene calls are TRBV4-2 and TRBJ2-3; TRBD1 matches at 9 bases. Germline V gives CDR1 LGHNA, CDR2 YNFKEQ. Trimming cost V 0 bases and J 4 bases; bases outside gene matches: 8. CDR3 length: 17 amino acids.